These 19 T cell receptor beta chains share one sample of origin, sequenced in a study of cytomegalovirus exposure and HLA in healthy donors. Amplification used 60 Vbeta primers and 13 Jbeta primers. Clones were sequenced by immunoSEQ multiplex PCR, and TCRdb holds only the in-frame ones, with some missing. This sample has about 150,000 clones, with less than 90% found just once. Sequencing was carried out using PBMCs. The receptor set was obtained from a boy aged 2 to 10 in good health and CMV-seronegative.

This rearrangement joins TRBV28 to TRBJ1-5, with D possibly being TRBD1 (6 bases). The CDR3 spans 17 residues. Trimming removed 8 bases from V and 3 bases from J, with 23 bases in between. Germline lookup yields CDR1 MDHEN and CDR2 SYDVKM. CDR3 protein: CASGRRSLGHINQPQHF. The CDR3 DNA follows: TGTGCCAGCGGACGTAGATCATTGGGACACATCAATCAGCCCCAGCATTTT.

The chain links TRBV29-1 to TRBJ2-7; 7 bases fit TRBD2. The junction had 8 bases not matched to a gene; V was cut back by 0 bases and J by 3 bases. Germline lookup yields CDR1 SQVTM and CDR2 ANQGSEA. The CDR3 contains 15 residues. The CDR3 sequence: CSVEDFAGEGYEQYF. The DNA of the CDR3 is TGCAGCGTTGAAGATTTTGCGGGAGAGGGCTACGAGCAGTACTTC.

The chain combines TRBV11-3 with TRBJ2-7; D is perhaps TRBD2 (6 bases). The germline CDR1 and CDR2 sequences are SGHNT and YENEEA. V dropped 0 bases and J dropped 6 bases, with 12 bases sitting between them. This CDR3 comprises 14 residues. CDR3: CASSLDSGVGEQYF. The CDR3 DNA is TGTGCCAGCAGCTTAGATTCGGGAGTGGGCGAGCAGTACTTC.

The rearrangement uses TRBV7-6 and TRBJ2-3, with 7 bases aligning to TRBD1. The germline V gene encodes CDR1 SGHVS and CDR2 FNYEAQ. This CDR3 is 16 amino acids long. Unmatched junction bases numbered 11, after V lost 4 bases and J lost 4 bases. The CDR3 spells CASSSLTGFGADTQYF. CDR3 sequence (DNA): TGTGCCAGCAGCTCCCTGACAGGGTTCGGAGCAGATACGCAGTATTTT.

The rearrangement joins TRBV6-5 to TRBJ2-2, with 11 nucleotides matching TRBD1. Per the germline V gene, CDR1 is MNHEY and CDR2 is SVGAGI. The CDR3 contains 16 residues. The V gene end was trimmed by 0 bases and the J gene end by 3 bases; junction bases not matched to a gene: 0. The CDR3 DNA reads as TGTGCCAGCAGTTACTCGGGACAGGGGGACACCGGGGAGCTGTTTTTT. Translation: CASSYSGQGDTGELFF.

V and J are TRBV7-6 and TRBJ2-7; 12 nucleotides agree with TRBD2. Germline assignment: CDR1 SGHVS and CDR2 FNYEAQ. The length of the CDR3 is 15 residues. V shed 5 bases, J shed 4 bases, and the junction held 6 bases outside the gene matches. The CDR3 is CASSPRLAGVYEQYF. Here the CDR3 DNA reads TGTGCCAGCAGCCCCCGACTAGCGGGAGTTTACGAGCAGTACTTC.

The J gene is TRBJ1-3, the V gene TRBV18; no firm D call. Looked up from germline, CDR1 is KGHSH and CDR2 is LQKENI. The CDR3 is 15 amino acids. The germline V and J ends were trimmed by 4 bases and 4 bases, with 14 bases remaining between them. CDR3 nucleotides: TGTGCCAGCTCACGACCTAGCGTCGGCGGAAACACCATATATTTT. It specifies CASSRPSVGGNTIYF.

The genes are TRBV27 and TRBJ2-1; 14 nucleotides align to TRBD2. The J segment lost 9 bases and the V segment lost 7 bases, leaving 5 bases of the junction unmatched. The CDR3 is 14 residues long. The germline V gene encodes CDR1 MNHEY and CDR2 SMNVEV (reference sequence). CDR3 nucleotides: TGTGCCAGCACGGAGACTAGCGGGAGGGGTGAGCAGTTCTTC. Translation gives CASTETSGRGEQFF.

On this clone: The identical CDR3 is also encoded by other nucleotide sequences in the sample. The V and J genes are TRBV19 and TRBJ1-1; possibly TRBD1 for D (5 bases). In germline, CDR1 is LNHDA, CDR2 SQIVND (reference sequence). This CDR3 has 12 amino acids. Trimming left V 3 bases short and J 5 bases short, with 7 bases between. The DNA of the CDR3 is TGTGCCAGTAGTATGGGGGGAACTGAAGCTTTCTTT. Protein: CASSMGGTEAFF.

In the case of this clone: The junction and the germline gene differ at one end; a read error may be behind it. Other nucleotide sequences from this sample produce the same CDR3. The J gene is TRBJ2-3, the V gene TRBV7-8; D call uncertain. Germline-derived CDR1 and CDR2 are SGHVS and FQNEAQ. This CDR3 has 14 amino acids. The CDR3 is CASSERLDPDTQYF. The CDR3 bases are TGTGCCAGCAGCGAGCGTCTGGATCCCGATACGCAATATTTT.

J is TRBJ2-6 and V is TRBV30, with TRBD1 matching 11 bases. This CDR3 contains 17 residues. Trimming took 5 bases from V and 1 from J; bases not matched to a gene: 7. CDR1 and CDR2 from the germline V gene are GTSNPN and SVGIG (reference sequence). As DNA, the CDR3 is TGTGCCTGGTGCCGGGACAGGGGGAGTTCTGGGGCCAACGTCCTGACTTTC. Protein: CAWCRDRGSSGANVLTF.

The chain couples TRBV7-3 to TRBJ2-6; D unclear. This CDR3 contains 15 residues. V was shortened by 2 bases and J by 1 base, with 6 bases between the two germline ends. Germline V gene sequence: CDR1 SGHTA, CDR2 FQGTGA. In DNA, the CDR3 is TGTGCCAGCAGCTTAGCAGTTTCTGGGGCCAACGTCCTGACTTTC. It codes for CASSLAVSGANVLTF.

The gene calls are TRBV18 and TRBJ2-7; D is perhaps TRBD1 (5 bases). The V end was cut by 6 bases, the J end by 3 bases, with 12 bases between. This CDR3 region has 13 residues. Germline V gene lookup returns CDR1 KGHSH and CDR2 LQKENI. The chain's CDR3 is CASSPQGFYEQYF. CDR3 bases: TGTGCCAGCTCCCCCCAGGGCTTCTACGAGCAGTACTTC. The whole variable domain, filled in from reference TRBV18 and TRBJ2-7, reads NAGVMQNPRHLVRRRGQEARLRCSPMKGHSHVYWYRQLPEEGLKFMVYLQKENIIDESGMPKERFSAEFPKEGPSILRIQQVVRGDSAAYFCASSPQGFYEQYFGPGTRLTVT.

The CDR3 DNA reads TGTGCCAGCAGCTTGCCGGGCCTAACGGCGGGGACCCAGTACTTC. Translating it yields CASSLPGLTAGTQYF. The rearrangement links TRBV7-9 to TRBJ2-5; D might be TRBD2 (5 bases). Germline lookup yields CDR1 SEHNR and CDR2 FQNEAQ (reference sequence). Trimming stripped 3 bases from V and 7 bases from J, with 18 bases between. The CDR3 covers 15 residues.

The chain joins TRBV6-6 to TRBJ2-7, with D hard to call. Germline values: CDR1 MNHNY, CDR2 SVGAGI (reference sequence). This CDR3 comprises 14 residues. V was clipped by 2 bases and J by 2 bases, with 10 bases between them. In DNA form, the CDR3 reads TGTGCCAGCAGTTACAGAGGCGTTACCTACGAGCAGTACTTC. This codes for CASSYRGVTYEQYF.

CDR3: CASSNLLAGGPDTQYF. CDR3 in DNA: TGTGCCAGCAGTAACTTACTAGCGGGAGGCCCAGATACGCAGTATTTT. The V and J genes are TRBV6-5 and TRBJ2-3; 12 positions match TRBD2. CDR3 length equals 16 residues. Germline CDR1 and CDR2: MNHEY and SVGAGI. Losses at the gene ends were 5 bases for V and 4 bases for J; bases not matched to a gene: 7.

V and J are TRBV19 and TRBJ2-1; no firm D call. CDR1 is LNHDA and CDR2 is SQIVND in the germline V gene (reference sequence). Between the trimmed V and J ends, which lost 8 bases and 6 bases, there was a span of 11 bases. There are 12 residues in the CDR3. DNA of the CDR3: TGTGCCAGTGCGTCGCCGGGCAATGAGCAGTTCTTC. Translated, it gives CASASPGNEQFF.

The chain recombines TRBV7-6 with TRBJ1-1; possible D gene TRBD1, 6 bases. Germline-derived CDR1 and CDR2 are SGHVS and FNYEAQ. This CDR3 comprises 17 residues. Trimming stripped 0 bases from V and 1 base from J, with 15 bases between. The CDR3: CASSLALPGHQNTEAFF. In DNA form, the CDR3 reads TGTGCCAGCAGCTTAGCCTTACCGGGACACCAGAACACTGAAGCTTTCTTT.

As for this clone: One end of the junction varies from germline; a read error may be responsible. The chain recombines TRBV5-4 with TRBJ2-2; D might be TRBD2 (6 bases). This CDR3 is 16 amino acids long. Per germline, CDR1 SGHNT and CDR2 YYREEE (reference sequence). CDR3 sequence (DNA): TGTGCCAGCGGCTTGGGGTCCAGGAGGGGCACCGGGGAGCTGTTTTTT. It yields the protein CASGLGSRRGTGELFF.